This T cell receptor beta chain was captured in a study of monozygotic twins with inflammatory bowel disease. The CDR3 is 15 residues long. Germline V lookup: CDR1 LNHDA, CDR2 SQIVND (reference sequence). Study results and caveats: IBD patients share fewer clonotypes with other people than healthy twins do, especially with disease activity. Against healthy co-twins, IBD patients had lower TCRbeta diversity (measured by inverse Simpson).

Every sample had its cDNA made across eight separate reactions. TCRdb derives one entry per CDR3 protein from the 5' RACE reads, leaving out DNA. The sample shows around 400,000 distinct CDR3 sequences, and 2% to 3% sits with its ten largest clones. Comment on this clonotype: Its antigen is undetermined.

Specimen: blood. The chain is built from TRBV19 and TRBJ2-7; TCRdb designates TRBD1, a call that cannot be tested without DNA. The source of this sequence is a human donor with ulcerative colitis or Crohn's disease, or a healthy co-twin of an affected twin (not recorded which). This CDR3 is CASSPRMDRYYEQYF. Using reference TRBV19 and TRBJ2-7 for the parts outside the CDR3, the full variable domain is DGGITQSPKYLFRKEGQNVTLSCEQNLNHDAMYWYRQDPGQGLRLIYYSQIVNDFQKGDIAEGYSVSREKKESFPLTVTSAQKNPTAFYLCASSPRMDRYYEQYFGPGTRLTVT.